This TCR beta chain emerged from a study of early T cells in non-severe SARS-CoV-2 infection (dated by TCRdb to the early 2020s). A note on the overall study: TCR sequencing used bulk RNA from unsorted whole blood, so alpha and beta chains could not be paired.

The library was generated by 5' RACE. The run used a NextSeq 500. The TCR library protocol attached unique molecular identifiers to individual cDNA molecules to correct for sequencing error and PCR bias. Sequencing covered both TCR alpha and beta chains, and within each sample the abundances of alpha and beta sequences were tightly co-correlated. As for the original processing: V gene, J gene and CDR3 annotation of TCR sequences was performed with Decombinator V4. TCRs were defined as expanded if a significant change between any two time points was detected under a Poisson model with p below 0.0001. TCR abundances were normalised to the total number of TCRs sequenced in each sample and reported as counts per million. VDJdb, accessed on 1 November 2021, was searched for TCRs annotated for CMV, EBV and SARS-CoV-2, and TCRs annotated for more than one antigen were excluded. TCRdb reprocessed the public reads (quality trimming at Q25 with fastp, clone calling with MiXCR) and kept in-frame beta chains. Rows with one shared CDR3 protein collapse into an entry with the most common genes and DNA. The V and J calls were determined by TCRdb, not by the authors. The sample has 40,000 to 50,000 distinct CDR3 sequences on record, approximately 6.9% of them singletons. The ten largest clonotypes hold roughly 4.8% of the sample.

General study outcomes and caveats: VDJdb matching was skewed toward anti-spike CD8 responses and likely underestimated virus-specific expansions by missing private and CD4 specificities.

A case-control design nested within a healthcare worker cohort in London, UK, was used, with weekly nasopharyngeal swab PCR tests and blood sampling performed. Healthcare workers were enrolled in the week of the UK lockdown, from 23 to 31 March 2020, and were followed every week for up to roughly 15 weeks. This clonotype was seen a few times. Its binding antigen is unknown. No base quality information exists; no much larger clone differs at one position. The clonotype comes from an adult who was a healthcare worker with PCR-confirmed SARS-CoV-2 infection or an uninfected control (not recorded which). Sample: whole blood.

CDR3 sequence: CASSLFAGGTDTQYF. In nucleotide form, the sequence is TGTGCCAGCAGCTTGTTTGCAGGGGGGACAGATACGCAGTATTTT. The rearrangement combines TRBV5-5 with TRBJ2-3; TRBD1 is a possible D gene, resting on 7 matching bases. Sequences SGHKS (CDR1) and YYEKEE (CDR2) are obtained from the germline V gene (reference sequence). Its CDR3 holds 15 amino acids, cysteine through phenylalanine. Of the read, only the CDR3 DNA is kept; its 45 bases are in frame from base 1. The trim is 1 base for V and 3 bases for J, with a gap of 12 bases between the germline ends. Supplemented by the reference TRBV5-5 and TRBJ2-3 proteins around the CDR3, the complete variable domain is DAGVTQSPTHLIKTRGQQVTLRCSPISGHKSVSWYQQVLGQGPQFIFQYYEKEERGRGNFPDRFSARQFPNYSSELNVNALLLGDSALYLCASSLFAGGTDTQYFGPGTRLTVL.